A selection of T cell receptor beta chains follows, all from one sample in a study of vaccination and CD4 T cells after COVID-19. TCRdb itself ran the PCR reads through MiXCR, one entry per CDR3 protein. The repertoire has roughly 20,000 distinct CDR3 sequences, roughly 60% of them found once; the top ten carry 1% to 1.3%. The sequencing used CD4+ T cells from blood, collected after SARS-CoV-2 vaccination. The source of these receptors is a human donor who had recovered from COVID-19. The CDR3 runs from the conserved cysteine through the conserved F or W. Each record gives: clone size, D gene, J gene, V gene, CDR3 protein, CDR3 DNA. A D gene is named only where the DNA matches it firmly. For some rows the clone size is stated as once, few or many, or as a class when expanded; others skip it.

size: .; D: TRBD1; J: TRBJ1-5; V: TRBV6-5; CDR3: CASSYAGGSNQPQHF; DNA: TGTGCCAGCAGTTACGCAGGGGGTAGCAATCAGCCCCAGCATTTT
size: .; D: .; J: TRBJ1-1; V: TRBV27; CDR3: CASRGRGLNTEAFF; DNA: TGTGCCAGCAGGGGGCGGGGGTTAAACACTGAAGCTTTCTTT
size: .; D: .; J: TRBJ1-1; V: TRBV27; CDR3: CASRSGNTEAFF; DNA: TGTGCCAGCAGGTCCGGGAACACTGAAGCTTTCTTT
size: .; D: TRBD2; J: TRBJ2-1; V: TRBV20-1; CDR3: CSAPRGSGKNEQFF; DNA: TGCAGTGCACCTCGGGGGAGCGGGAAGAATGAGCAGTTCTTC
size: .; D: .; J: TRBJ1-2; V: TRBV28; CDR3: CASSLTELNYGYTF; DNA: TGTGCCAGCAGCCTGACAGAGCTCAACTATGGCTACACCTTC
size: .; D: TRBD1; J: TRBJ1-1; V: TRBV6-5; CDR3: CASSYAGTGNTEAFF; DNA: TGTGCCAGCAGCTACGCCGGGACAGGGAACACTGAAGCTTTCTTT
size: .; D: TRBD2; J: TRBJ2-7; V: TRBV7-6; CDR3: CASSTGRLAGTYEQYF; DNA: TGTGCCAGCAGCACGGGCCGACTAGCGGGGACCTACGAGCAGTACTTC
size: .; D: .; J: TRBJ1-1; V: TRBV18; CDR3: CASSADSDTEAFF; DNA: TGTGCCAGCTCAGCGGACTCGGACACTGAAGCTTTCTTT
size: .; D: .; J: TRBJ2-7; V: TRBV7-9; CDR3: CASSLQSGHPSYEQYF; DNA: TGTGCCAGCAGCCTTCAAAGCGGGCATCCCTCCTACGAGCAGTACTTC
size: .; D: .; J: TRBJ2-5; V: TRBV27; CDR3: CASRARDGSLGTQYF; DNA: TGTGCCAGCAGAGCCCGGGACGGATCTCTAGGGACCCAGTACTTC
size: .; D: .; J: TRBJ1-2; V: TRBV19; CDR3: CASTSRGYGYTF; DNA: TGTGCCAGTACCAGCAGGGGTTATGGCTACACCTTC
size: .; D: TRBD1; J: TRBJ1-1; V: TRBV4-1; CDR3: CASSQLIGQGGNTEAFF; DNA: TGCGCCAGCAGCCAACTTATTGGACAGGGTGGGAACACTGAAGCTTTCTTT
size: .; D: TRBD1; J: TRBJ1-1; V: TRBV20-1; CDR3: CSARVRTGESRTEAFF; DNA: TGCAGTGCTAGAGTTAGGACAGGGGAGTCGAGAACTGAAGCTTTCTTT
size: .; D: .; J: TRBJ2-7; V: TRBV6-5; CDR3: CASSYRGAAAIPYEQYF; DNA: TGTGCCAGCAGTTACCGCGGGGCGGCGGCCATCCCTTACGAGCAGTACTTC
size: .; D: .; J: TRBJ1-5; V: TRBV4-3; CDR3: CASSRNIGNSNQPQHF; DNA: TGCGCCAGCAGCCGAAACATCGGGAATAGCAATCAGCCCCAGCATTTT
size: few; D: .; J: TRBJ1-5; V: TRBV6-1; CDR3: CASSEYSAFDSNQPQHF; DNA: TGTGCCAGCAGTGAATATTCCGCCTTCGATAGCAATCAGCCCCAGCATTTT
size: .; D: TRBD1; J: TRBJ2-2; V: TRBV15; CDR3: CATSRRGWGQGSSGELFF; DNA: TGTGCCACCAGCAGAAGGGGGTGGGGACAGGGATCGTCCGGGGAGCTGTTTTTT